This paragraph covers one T cell receptor (beta chain) sequence. The antigen remains unidentified. These data come from a study of glioma-infiltrating T cells. Findings and limits, study-wide: Very few CDR3 sequences were shared between tissue and blood. Tissue-blood divergence was below expectation in non-neoplastic patients, above in gliomas.

TCR alpha and beta CDR3 regions were amplified from RNA using iRepertoire nested multiplex PCR. For one-step reverse transcription and amplification, 100-400 ng of tissue mRNA or PBMC total RNA was used. TCRdb reanalysed the multiplex PCR reads using MiXCR and keeps one entry per CDR3 protein. The sample lists 44,000 or so distinct CDR3 sequences; about a fifth were seen once. Between the trimmed V and J ends, which lost 0 bases and 1 base, there was a span of 10 bases. The CDR3 runs to 15 residues. Germline CDR1 reads MGHRA; CDR2 reads YSYEKL. This sequence originates from a human donor with low-grade glioma or glioblastoma, undergoing nonglioma brain surgery, or in good health (not recorded which). Material: glioma tissue, nonneoplastic brain tissue, or PBMCs (not recorded which). This chain uses TRBV4-1 with TRBJ2-7; the D gene is possibly TRBD1 (6 bases). DNA of the CDR3: TGCGCCAGCAGCCAAGAGTACAGGGAATCCTACGAGCAGTACTTC. Translated, it gives CASSQEYRESYEQYF.